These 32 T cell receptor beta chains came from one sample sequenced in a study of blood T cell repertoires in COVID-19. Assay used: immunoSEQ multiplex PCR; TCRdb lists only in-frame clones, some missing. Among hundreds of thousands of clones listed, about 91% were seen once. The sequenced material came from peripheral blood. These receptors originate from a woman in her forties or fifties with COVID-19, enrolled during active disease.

CDR3 DNA: TGTGCCAGCAGTTCGTCGAAGGCCGGGAGGGGTCAAGACACCTTC. Translated: CASSSSKAGRGQDTF. The chain employs TRBV6-5 and TRBJ1-2; D is possibly TRBD1 (5 bases). The V gene's germline CDR1 is MNHEY and CDR2 SVGAGI. With 4 bases removed from V and 12 bases from J, the gap between germline ends came to 24 bases. This CDR3 is built from 15 residues.

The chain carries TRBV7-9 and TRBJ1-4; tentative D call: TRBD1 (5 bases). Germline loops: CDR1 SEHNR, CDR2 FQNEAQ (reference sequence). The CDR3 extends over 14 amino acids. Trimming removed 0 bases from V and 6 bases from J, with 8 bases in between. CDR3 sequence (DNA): TGTGCCAGCAGCTTAGCAGGGGTAGATGAAAAACTGTTTTTT. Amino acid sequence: CASSLAGVDEKLFF.

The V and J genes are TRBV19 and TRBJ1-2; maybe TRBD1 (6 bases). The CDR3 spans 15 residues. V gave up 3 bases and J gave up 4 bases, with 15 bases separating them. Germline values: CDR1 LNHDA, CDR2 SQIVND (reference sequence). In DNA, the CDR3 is TGTGCCAGTAGTATCCGGGGGGCAGACTCCTATGGCTACACCTTC. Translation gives CASSIRGADSYGYTF.

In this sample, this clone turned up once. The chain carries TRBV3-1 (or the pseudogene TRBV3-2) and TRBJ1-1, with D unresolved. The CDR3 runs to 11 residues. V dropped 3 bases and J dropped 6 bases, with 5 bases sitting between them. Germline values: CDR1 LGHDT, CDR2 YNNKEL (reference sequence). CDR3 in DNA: TGTGCCAGCAGCCACTGGCCTGAAGCTTTCTTT. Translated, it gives CASSHWPEAFF.

The CDR3 spells CASSPRQGARDTQYF. As DNA, the CDR3 is TGTGCCAGCAGCCCCCGACAGGGGGCAAGGGATACGCAGTATTTT. This rearrangement joins TRBV11-1 to TRBJ2-3; 10 nucleotides line up with TRBD1. Germline V lookup: CDR1 SGHAT, CDR2 FQDESV (reference sequence). The J segment lost 6 bases and the V segment lost 5 bases, leaving 8 bases of the junction unmatched. The CDR3 is made up of 15 amino acids.

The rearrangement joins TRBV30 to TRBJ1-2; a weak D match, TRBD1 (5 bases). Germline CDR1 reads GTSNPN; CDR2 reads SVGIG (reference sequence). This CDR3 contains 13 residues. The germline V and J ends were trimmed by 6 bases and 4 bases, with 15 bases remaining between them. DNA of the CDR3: TGTGCCTGTATGTCTGGGGCCTCCTATGGCTACACCTTC. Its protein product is CACMSGASYGYTF. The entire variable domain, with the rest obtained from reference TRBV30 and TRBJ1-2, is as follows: SQTIHQWPATLVQPVGSPLSLECTVEGTSNPNLYWYRQAAGRGLQLLFYSVGIGQISSEVPQNLSASRPQDRQFILSSKKLLLSDSGFYLCACMSGASYGYTFGSGTRLTVV.

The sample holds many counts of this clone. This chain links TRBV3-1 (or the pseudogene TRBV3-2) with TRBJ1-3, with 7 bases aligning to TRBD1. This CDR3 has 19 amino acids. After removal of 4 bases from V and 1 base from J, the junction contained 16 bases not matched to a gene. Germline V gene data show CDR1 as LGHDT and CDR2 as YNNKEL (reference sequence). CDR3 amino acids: CASSPPRGGPVQSGNTIYF. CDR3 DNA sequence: TGTGCCAGCAGCCCACCCAGAGGGGGCCCGGTCCAATCTGGAAACACCATATATTTT.

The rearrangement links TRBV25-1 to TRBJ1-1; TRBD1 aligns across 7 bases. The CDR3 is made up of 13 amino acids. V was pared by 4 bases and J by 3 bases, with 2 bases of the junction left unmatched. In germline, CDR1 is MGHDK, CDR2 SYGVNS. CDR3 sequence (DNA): TGTGCCAGCAGTGCCCAGGGGGACACTGAAGCTTTCTTT. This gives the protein CASSAQGDTEAFF.

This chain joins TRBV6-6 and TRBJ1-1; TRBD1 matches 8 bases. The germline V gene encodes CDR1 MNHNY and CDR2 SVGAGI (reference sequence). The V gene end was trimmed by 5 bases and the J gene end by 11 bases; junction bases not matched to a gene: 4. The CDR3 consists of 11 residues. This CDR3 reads CASSQGARAFF. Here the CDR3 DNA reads TGTGCCAGCAGTCAGGGGGCAAGGGCTTTCTTT.

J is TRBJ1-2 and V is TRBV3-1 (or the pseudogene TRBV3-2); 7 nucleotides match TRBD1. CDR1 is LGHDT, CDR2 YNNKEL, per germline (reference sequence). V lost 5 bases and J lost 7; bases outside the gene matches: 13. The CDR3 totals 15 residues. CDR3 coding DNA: TGTGCCAGCAGCACAGGTTTAGGGGGCGCGGGTGGCTACACCTTC. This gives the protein CASSTGLGGAGGYTF.

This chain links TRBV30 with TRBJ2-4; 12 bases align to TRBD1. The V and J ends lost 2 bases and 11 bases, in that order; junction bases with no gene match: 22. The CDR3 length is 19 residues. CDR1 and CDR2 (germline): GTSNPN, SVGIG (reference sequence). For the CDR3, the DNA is TGTGCCTGGAGTCGGGACAGGGGGCCGGGACCCGGGGACCGGGAGGTTCAGTACTTC. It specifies CAWSRDRGPGPGDREVQYF. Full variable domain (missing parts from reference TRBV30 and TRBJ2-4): SQTIHQWPATLVQPVGSPLSLECTVEGTSNPNLYWYRQAAGRGLQLLFYSVGIGQISSEVPQNLSASRPQDRQFILSSKKLLLSDSGFYLCAWSRDRGPGPGDREVQYFGAGTRLSVL.

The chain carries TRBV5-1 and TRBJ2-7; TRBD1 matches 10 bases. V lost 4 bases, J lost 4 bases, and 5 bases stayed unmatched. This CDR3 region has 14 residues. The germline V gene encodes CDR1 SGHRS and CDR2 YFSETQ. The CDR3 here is CASSRGTGVYEQYF. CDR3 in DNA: TGCGCCAGCAGCCGTGGGACAGGGGTTTACGAGCAGTACTTC.

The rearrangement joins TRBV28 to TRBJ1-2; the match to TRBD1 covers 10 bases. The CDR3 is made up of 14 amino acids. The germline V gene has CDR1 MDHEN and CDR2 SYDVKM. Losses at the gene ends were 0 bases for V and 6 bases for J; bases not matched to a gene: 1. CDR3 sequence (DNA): TGTGCCAGCAGTTTATGGACAGGGGGCCATGGCTACACCTTC. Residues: CASSLWTGGHGYTF.

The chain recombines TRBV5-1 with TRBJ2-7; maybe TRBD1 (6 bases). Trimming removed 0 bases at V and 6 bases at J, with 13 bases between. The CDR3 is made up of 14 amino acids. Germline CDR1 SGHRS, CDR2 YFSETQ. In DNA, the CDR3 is TGCGCCAGCAGCTTGGAAGGGGCGGACAGCGAGCAGTACTTC. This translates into CASSLEGADSEQYF.

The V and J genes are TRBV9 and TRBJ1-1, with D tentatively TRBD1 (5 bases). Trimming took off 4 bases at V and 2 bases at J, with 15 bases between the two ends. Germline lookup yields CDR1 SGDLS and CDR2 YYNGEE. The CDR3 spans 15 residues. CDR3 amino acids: CASSPEGTDNTEAFF. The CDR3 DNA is TGTGCCAGCAGCCCCGAAGGGACTGATAACACTGAAGCTTTCTTT.

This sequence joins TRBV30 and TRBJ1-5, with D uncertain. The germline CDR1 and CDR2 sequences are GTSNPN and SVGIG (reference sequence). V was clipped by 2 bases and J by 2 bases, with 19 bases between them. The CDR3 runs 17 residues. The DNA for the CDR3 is TGTGCCTGGAGTCAGAGGGTGCGTGGGGAGGGCAATCAGCCCCAGCATTTT. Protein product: CAWSQRVRGEGNQPQHF. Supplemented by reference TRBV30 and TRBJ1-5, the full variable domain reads SQTIHQWPATLVQPVGSPLSLECTVEGTSNPNLYWYRQAAGRGLQLLFYSVGIGQISSEVPQNLSASRPQDRQFILSSKKLLLSDSGFYLCAWSQRVRGEGNQPQHFGDGTRLSIL.

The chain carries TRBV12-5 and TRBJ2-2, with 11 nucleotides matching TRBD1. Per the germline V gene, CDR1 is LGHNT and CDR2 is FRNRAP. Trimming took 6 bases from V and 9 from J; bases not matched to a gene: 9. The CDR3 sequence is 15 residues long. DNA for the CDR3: TGTGCTAGTGGCCCCATCGGACAGGGGGCCAGGGAGCTGTTTTTT. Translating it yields CASGPIGQGARELFF.

CDR3 sequence: CASSPQGGPYGYTF. Written as DNA, the CDR3 is TGTGCCAGCAGTCCCCAGGGGGGCCCTTATGGCTACACCTTC. V gene TRBV6-5 combines with J gene TRBJ1-2; 7 nucleotides agree with TRBD1. The germline V gene has CDR1 MNHEY and CDR2 SVGAGI. The CDR3 loop spans 14 amino acids. The V segment lost 5 bases and the J segment 5 bases; nucleotides outside the gene matches: 8.

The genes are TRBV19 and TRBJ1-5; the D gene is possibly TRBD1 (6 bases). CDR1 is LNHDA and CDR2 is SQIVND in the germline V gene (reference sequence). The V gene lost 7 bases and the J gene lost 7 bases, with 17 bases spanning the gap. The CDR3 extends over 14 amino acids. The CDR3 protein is CASTQGREGQPQHF. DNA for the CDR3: TGTGCCAGTACCCAGGGGAGGGAGGGCCAGCCCCAGCATTTT. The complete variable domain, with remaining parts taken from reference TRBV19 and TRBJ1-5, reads DGGITQSPKYLFRKEGQNVTLSCEQNLNHDAMYWYRQDPGQGLRLIYYSQIVNDFQKGDIAEGYSVSREKKESFPLTVTSAQKNPTAFYLCASTQGREGQPQHFGDGTRLSIL.

The CDR3: CASSDTGTGAGYTF. The CDR3 DNA is TGTGCCAGCAGTGACACCGGGACAGGGGCTGGCTACACCTTC. V gene TRBV2 combines with J gene TRBJ1-2; 10 bases agree with TRBD1. V lost 3 bases to trimming and J lost 7 bases; unmatched junction nucleotides: 5. The CDR3 loop spans 14 amino acids. From germline, CDR1 is SNHLY and CDR2 FYNNEI. The complete variable domain, with remaining parts taken from reference TRBV2 and TRBJ1-2, reads EPEVTQTPSHQVTQMGQEVILRCVPISNHLYFYWYRQILGQKVEFLVSFYNNEISEKSEIFDDQFSVERPDGSNFTLKIRSTKLEDSAMYFCASSDTGTGAGYTFGSGTRLTVV.

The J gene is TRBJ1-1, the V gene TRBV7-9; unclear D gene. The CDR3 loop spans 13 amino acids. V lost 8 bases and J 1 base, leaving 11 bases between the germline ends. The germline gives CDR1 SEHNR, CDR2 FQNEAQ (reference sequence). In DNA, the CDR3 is TGTGCCAGCTCTCCGTCGGGGAACACTGAAGCTTTCTTT. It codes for CASSPSGNTEAFF. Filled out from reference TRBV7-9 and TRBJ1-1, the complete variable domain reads DTGVSQNPRHKITKRGQNVTFRCDPISEHNRLYWYRQTLGQGPEFLTYFQNEAQLEKSRLLSDRFSAERPKGSFSTLEIQRTEQGDSAMYLCASSPSGNTEAFFGQGTRLTVV.

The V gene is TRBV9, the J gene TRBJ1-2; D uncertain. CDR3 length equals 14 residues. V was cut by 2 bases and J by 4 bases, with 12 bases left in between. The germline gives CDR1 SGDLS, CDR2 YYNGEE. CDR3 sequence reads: CASSVSDGVYGYTF. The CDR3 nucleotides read TGTGCCAGCAGCGTCAGCGACGGGGTCTATGGCTACACCTTC.

In nucleotides, the CDR3 is TGTGCCAGCAGCCTTTCCACTTCGGGGGTGACTGAAGCTTTCTTT. It translates to CASSLSTSGVTEAFF. The chain employs TRBV4-2 and TRBJ1-1, with a weak D call TRBD1 (5 bases). The germline V gene has CDR1 LGHNA and CDR2 YNFKEQ. Deletions cut 4 bases from V and 5 bases from J, with 17 bases between. The CDR3 contains 15 residues.

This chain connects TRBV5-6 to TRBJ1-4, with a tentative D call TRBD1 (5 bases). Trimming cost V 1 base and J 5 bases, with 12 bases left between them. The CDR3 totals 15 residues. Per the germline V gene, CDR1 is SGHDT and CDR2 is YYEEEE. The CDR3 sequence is CASSLSGGKNEKLFF. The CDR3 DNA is TGTGCCAGCAGCTTGTCGGGGGGGAAAAATGAAAAACTGTTTTTT.

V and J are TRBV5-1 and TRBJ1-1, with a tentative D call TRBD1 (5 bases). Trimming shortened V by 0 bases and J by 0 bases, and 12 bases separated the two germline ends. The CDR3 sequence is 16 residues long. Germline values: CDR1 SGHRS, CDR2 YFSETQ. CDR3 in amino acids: CASSLAPGGMNTEAFF. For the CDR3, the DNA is TGCGCCAGCAGCTTGGCTCCGGGGGGGATGAACACTGAAGCTTTCTTT. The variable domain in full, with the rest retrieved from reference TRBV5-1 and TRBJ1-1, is KAGVTQTPRYLIKTRGQQVTLSCSPISGHRSVSWYQQTPGQGLQFLFEYFSETQRNKGNFPGRFSGRQFSNSRSEMNVSTLELGDSALYLCASSLAPGGMNTEAFFGQGTRLTVV.

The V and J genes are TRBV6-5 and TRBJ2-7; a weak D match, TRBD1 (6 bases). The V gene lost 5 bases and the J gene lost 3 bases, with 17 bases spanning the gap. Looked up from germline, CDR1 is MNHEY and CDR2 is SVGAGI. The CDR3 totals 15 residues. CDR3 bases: TGTGCCAGCAGTCCGACAGGAGTGGACGTCTACGAGCAGTACTTC. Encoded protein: CASSPTGVDVYEQYF.

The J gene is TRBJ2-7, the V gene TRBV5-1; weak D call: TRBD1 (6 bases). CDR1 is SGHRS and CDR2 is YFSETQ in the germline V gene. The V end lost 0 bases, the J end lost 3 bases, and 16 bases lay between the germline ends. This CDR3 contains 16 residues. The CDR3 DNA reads TGCGCCAGCAGCTTGGGGACAGTAAATTCGTACTACGAGCAGTACTTC. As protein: CASSLGTVNSYYEQYF.

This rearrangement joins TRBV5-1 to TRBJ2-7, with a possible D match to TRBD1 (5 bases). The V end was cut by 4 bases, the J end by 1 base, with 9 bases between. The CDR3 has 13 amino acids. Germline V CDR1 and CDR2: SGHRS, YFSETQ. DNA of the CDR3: TGCGCCAGCAGCCCTCAGGGTTCCTACGAGCAGTACTTC. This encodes CASSPQGSYEQYF. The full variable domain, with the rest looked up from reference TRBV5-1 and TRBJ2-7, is KAGVTQTPRYLIKTRGQQVTLSCSPISGHRSVSWYQQTPGQGLQFLFEYFSETQRNKGNFPGRFSGRQFSNSRSEMNVSTLELGDSALYLCASSPQGSYEQYFGPGTRLTVT.

The DNA of the CDR3 is TGTGCCAGCAGTTTAAGAGTCGGGGTTGGGGGGACCATATATTTT. It specifies CASSLRVGVGGTIYF. The chain uses TRBV28 and TRBJ1-3, with a weak D call TRBD1 (5 bases). The ends were cut back, 2 bases at V and 10 bases at J, with 18 bases in the middle. Germline-derived CDR1 and CDR2 are MDHEN and SYDVKM. This CDR3 contains 15 residues.

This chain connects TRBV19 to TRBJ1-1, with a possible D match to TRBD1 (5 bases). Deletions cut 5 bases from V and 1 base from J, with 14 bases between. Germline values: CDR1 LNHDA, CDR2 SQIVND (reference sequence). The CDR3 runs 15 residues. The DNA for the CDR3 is TGTGCCAGTAGTCCCGTCCGGGGGACGAACACTGAAGCTTTCTTT. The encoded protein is CASSPVRGTNTEAFF.

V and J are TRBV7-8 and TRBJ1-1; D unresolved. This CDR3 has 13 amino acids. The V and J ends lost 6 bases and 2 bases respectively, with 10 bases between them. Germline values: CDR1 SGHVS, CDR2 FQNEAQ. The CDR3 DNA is TGTGCCAGCAGGTTCGAGGCTAACACTGAAGCTTTCTTT. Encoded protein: CASRFEANTEAFF.

The CDR3 loop is CASRDRGETQYF. The CDR3 DNA follows: TGTGCCAGCAGGGACAGGGGAGAGACCCAGTACTTC. The rearrangement links TRBV6-5 to TRBJ2-5, with 9 positions matching TRBD1. Germline CDR1 is MNHEY and CDR2 is SVGAGI. The CDR3 loop spans 12 amino acids. J was trimmed by 4 bases and V by 6 bases; bases with no gene match: 0.